The 8 T cell receptor beta chains given below trace back to one sample, sequenced in a study of blood T cell repertoires in COVID-19 (dated by TCRdb to about 2020). The method was the immunoSEQ multiplex PCR assay. TCRdb limited this immuneACCESS table to in-frame rearrangements with V and J called. A share of clones is missing; checked studies link under half to unresolved V genes, and the rest is unexplained. This sample gives 200,000 to 300,000 clones in total; roughly 77% of them show up just once. The ten largest account for around 3.4% of the sample. Sequencing input: peripheral blood. The receptors come from a woman older than 75 with acute or convalescent COVID-19.

The chain couples TRBV2 to TRBJ2-4; D is perhaps TRBD1 (6 bases). The CDR3 runs 14 residues. V was cut by 7 bases and J by 4 bases, with 14 bases left in between. Germline CDR1 is SNHLY and CDR2 is FYNNEI. CDR3 in DNA: TGTGCCAGCACTACCCGGGACACGAAAAACATTCAGTACTTC. Amino acid sequence: CASTTRDTKNIQYF.

The V and J genes are TRBV18 and TRBJ1-6; D unresolved. The CDR3 length is 14 residues. Germline lookup yields CDR1 KGHSH and CDR2 LQKENI. The ends were cut back, 2 bases at V and 10 bases at J, with 12 bases in the middle. CDR3 in amino acids: CASSPAGVESPLHF. In DNA form, the CDR3 reads TGTGCCAGCTCACCAGCCGGGGTCGAGTCACCCCTCCACTTT.

The chain is built from TRBV27 and TRBJ1-2; 9 bases align to TRBD1. The CDR3 runs 13 residues. Germline-derived CDR1 and CDR2 are MNHEY and SMNVEV (reference sequence). V dropped 5 bases and J dropped 4; count of bases not matched to a gene: 2. The CDR3 sequence is CASSPTGGYGYTF. Here the CDR3 DNA reads TGTGCCAGCAGTCCGACAGGGGGCTATGGCTACACCTTC.

The chain is built from TRBV4-3 and TRBJ1-5; D is ambiguous. Germline CDR1 and CDR2: LGHNA and YSLEER. The CDR3 is made up of 14 amino acids. The ends were cut back, 0 bases at V and 4 bases at J, with 7 bases in the middle. The CDR3 nucleotides are TGCGCCAGCAGCCAAGATCTTCTGAATCAGCCCCAGCATTTT. Its translation: CASSQDLLNQPQHF.

The table lists this clone with a count of one. J is TRBJ1-1 and V is TRBV19; tentatively, D is TRBD1 (5 bases). Between the trimmed V and J ends, which lost 3 bases and 2 bases, there was a span of 13 bases. Germline V lookup: CDR1 LNHDA, CDR2 SQIVND (reference sequence). The CDR3 length is 15 residues. CDR3 loop: CASSIRGTGNTEAFF. CDR3 DNA sequence: TGTGCCAGTAGTATCCGGGGGACGGGAAACACTGAAGCTTTCTTT.

The rearrangement joins TRBV6-6 to TRBJ1-1, with D perhaps TRBD1 (6 bases). This CDR3 has 14 residues. From germline, CDR1 is MNHNY and CDR2 SVGAGI (reference sequence). The V end was cut by 5 bases, the J end by 0 bases, with 10 bases between. In DNA form, the CDR3 reads TGTGCCAGCAGTGTCGACAGGATGAACACTGAAGCTTTCTTT. Translating gives CASSVDRMNTEAFF.

This chain links TRBV3-1 (or the pseudogene TRBV3-2) with TRBJ1-5; 7 bases map to TRBD1. Trimming cost V 5 bases and J 6 bases; bases outside gene matches: 1. The CDR3 covers 12 residues. Germline lookup yields CDR1 LGHDT and CDR2 YNNKEL (reference sequence). The CDR3 coding sequence is TGTGCCAGCAGCTACAGGGGTCAGCCCCAGCATTTT. This gives the protein CASSYRGQPQHF.

The rearrangement joins TRBV19 to TRBJ2-5, with a tentative D call TRBD1 (5 bases). The V and J ends lost 3 bases and 8 bases respectively, with 16 bases between them. The CDR3 is 14 residues long. Germline loops: CDR1 LNHDA, CDR2 SQIVND (reference sequence). CDR3 protein: CASSIQSRAETQYF. In DNA, the CDR3 is TGTGCCAGTAGTATTCAGTCCAGGGCAGAAACCCAGTACTTC.